The entry below gives a single TCR beta chain sequence along with its context. Other nucleotide sequences in the sample specify the same CDR3. This sample was included in a study of blood T cell repertoires in COVID-19. Here immunoSEQ multiplex PCR was the method, and the copy in TCRdb shows in-frame clones only, minus some. The table records roughly 20,000 clones, about 88% of them present only once. Trimming took 2 bases from V and 2 from J; bases not matched to a gene: 7. This CDR3 contains 16 residues. Germline CDR1 ENHRY, CDR2 SYGVKD. The specimen was peripheral blood. The clonotype originates from a human donor in a cohort sampled during active COVID-19. The chain employs TRBV10-3 and TRBJ1-1; 8 positions agree with TRBD1. The CDR3 sequence: CAISEPRGQGNTEAFF. CDR3 in DNA: TGTGCCATCAGTGAGCCGAGAGGACAGGGAAACACTGAAGCTTTCTTT.